The 30 T cell receptor beta chains reported below all come from one sample, sequenced in a study of T cell repertoires in aging, cancer and after chemotherapy. TRB rearrangements spanning V, D and J were amplified using mixed TRB-A/B primers. TCRdb reanalysed the multiplex PCR reads using MiXCR and keeps one entry per CDR3 protein. The sample yields some 10,000 distinct CDR3 sequences, about 33% seen once. Peripheral blood genomic DNA, not sorted cells or RNA, was the template. What was sequenced was blood. Every receptor here comes from a human donor in good health. The donor label of this sample is uncertain.

This clonotype is medium-sized. The rearrangement joins TRBV30 to TRBJ1-2; 10 bases align to TRBD1. Trimming removed 4 bases from V and 8 bases from J; junction bases left unmatched: 4. Germline CDR1 and CDR2: GTSNPN and SVGIG (reference sequence). This CDR3 has 12 residues. DNA for the CDR3: TGTGCCTGGACTGGGGACAGGGGCGGCTACACCTTC. Protein sequence: CAWTGDRGGYTF.

This clonotype was observed a handful of times. This chain uses TRBV5-1 with TRBJ1-4; no definite D call. The ends were cut back, 0 bases at V and 5 bases at J, with 11 bases in the middle. CDR3 length equals 15 residues. Germline CDR1 and CDR2: SGHRS and YFSETQ. CDR3 in DNA: TGCGCCAGCAGCTTGGGTCCGCCGGGGAATGAAAAACTGTTTTTT. It is translated as CASSLGPPGNEKLFF.

This chain uses TRBV5-1 with TRBJ2-3, with D perhaps TRBD1 (6 bases). Trimming took 0 bases from V and 0 from J, leaving 8 bases between them. The CDR3 consists of 15 residues. CDR1 and CDR2 (germline): SGHRS, YFSETQ. As DNA, the CDR3 is TGCGCCAGCAGCTTGGCGGACAGAAGCACAGATACGCAGTATTTT. It translates to CASSLADRSTDTQYF.

The J gene is TRBJ1-2, the V gene TRBV5-1; D is possibly TRBD1 (5 bases). Trimming shortened V by 7 bases and J by 6 bases, and 19 bases separated the two germline ends. Germline values: CDR1 SGHRS, CDR2 YFSETQ. CDR3 length equals 14 residues. Here the CDR3 DNA reads TGCGCCAGCTCCGGGACCGCTTCGTTGAATGGCTACACCTTC. Residues: CASSGTASLNGYTF.

The chain carries TRBV12-3 or TRBV12-4 and TRBJ2-1; the match to TRBD1 covers 9 bases. CDR3 length: 14 amino acids. V dropped 5 bases and J dropped 5; count of bases not matched to a gene: 4. The CDR3 DNA is TGTGCCAGCAGTGACAGGGGGATTAACAATGAGCAGTTCTTC. This sequence encodes CASSDRGINNEQFF.

This clonotype was observed a few times. CDR3 coding DNA: TGTGCCAGCAGTTCCCCACGAGGGAGCACCCCGGGGGAAGCTTTCTTT. Its protein product is CASSSPRGSTPGEAFF. The chain is built from TRBV12-3 or TRBV12-4 and TRBJ1-1; D is uncertain. The CDR3 covers 16 residues. The V end was cut by 4 bases, the J end by 8 bases, with 23 bases between.

There are a few counts of this clonotype. The rearrangement uses TRBV6-1 and TRBJ2-3; tentative D call: TRBD2 (5 bases). Trimming left V 2 bases short and J 2 bases short, with 11 bases between. The CDR3 extends over 15 amino acids. Germline CDR1 is MNHNS and CDR2 is SASEGT. As DNA, the CDR3 is TGTGCCAGCAGTGAACAAGGCGGGTTCACAGATACGCAGTATTTT. Protein: CASSEQGGFTDTQYF.

By share, this clonotype ranks as medium-sized (0.01 to 0.1%). The V gene is TRBV29-1, the J gene TRBJ1-2, with TRBD1 matching 7 bases. The CDR3 extends over 14 amino acids. After removal of 6 bases from V and 4 bases from J, the junction contained 11 bases not matched to a gene. The germline V gene has CDR1 SQVTM and CDR2 ANQGSEA. The CDR3 sequence: CSVLPAGTAYGYTF. The CDR3 DNA is TGCAGCGTCCTCCCTGCCGGGACAGCCTATGGCTACACCTTC.

This chain uses TRBV19 with TRBJ1-4, with D maybe TRBD1 (5 bases). Germline V gene lookup returns CDR1 LNHDA and CDR2 SQIVND (reference sequence). Trimming took 4 bases from V and 4 from J, leaving 13 bases between them. The CDR3 is 15 residues long. The CDR3 sequence is CASSTPSDNNEKLFF. The CDR3, as DNA: TGTGCCAGTAGTACCCCATCGGACAATAATGAAAAACTGTTTTTT.

This clonotype was observed a single time. CDR3 sequence: CSARKGPGYEQYF. The DNA of the CDR3 is TGCAGTGCTAGGAAGGGCCCTGGCTACGAGCAGTACTTC. V gene TRBV20-1 combines with J gene TRBJ2-7; D gene unclear. Germline V lookup: CDR1 DFQATT, CDR2 SNEGSKA (reference sequence). The CDR3 contains 13 residues. The V and J ends lost 3 bases and 3 bases respectively, with 12 bases between them.

The V and J genes are TRBV5-6 and TRBJ1-5; a weak D match, TRBD1 (5 bases). Germline values: CDR1 SGHDT, CDR2 YYEEEE. CDR3 size: 16 residues. Trimming shortened V by 1 base and J by 0 bases, and 11 bases separated the two germline ends. This CDR3 is CASSLFGGVSNQPQHF. CDR3 DNA sequence: TGTGCCAGCAGCTTGTTTGGGGGGGTTAGCAATCAGCCCCAGCATTTT.

The chain is built from TRBV6-5 and TRBJ1-1; D remains unclear. This CDR3 comprises 13 residues. Germline CDR1 MNHEY, CDR2 SVGAGI. The germline V and J ends were trimmed by 4 bases and 5 bases, with 11 bases remaining between them. The CDR3 nucleotides read TGTGCCAGCAGTTCCTGGGTTCTTACTGAAGCTTTCTTT. It yields the protein CASSSWVLTEAFF.

This clonotype is medium-sized by share. The chain joins TRBV19 to TRBJ2-7; D possibly corresponds to TRBD2 (6 bases). The CDR3 contains 11 residues. The V end was cut by 7 bases, the J end by 6 bases, with 10 bases between. Germline V gene sequence: CDR1 LNHDA, CDR2 SQIVND (reference sequence). In DNA form, the CDR3 reads TGTGCCAGTACAACGGGGGTCGAGCAGTACTTC. Its protein product is CASTTGVEQYF.

Sample share makes this clonotype medium-sized (0.01 to 0.1%). The chain employs TRBV29-1 and TRBJ2-3; possible D gene TRBD1, 6 bases. The CDR3 spans 14 residues. CDR1 and CDR2 from the germline V gene are SQVTM and ANQGSEA. V shed 3 bases and J shed 1 base, with 11 bases lying between them. Written as DNA, the CDR3 is TGCAGCGTTGAGAGGGGGAGCGGCACAGATACGCAGTATTTT. This sequence encodes CSVERGSGTDTQYF.

The chain recombines TRBV6-5 with TRBJ1-1, with D unresolved. Trimming removed 0 bases at V and 1 base at J, with 6 bases between. CDR1 and CDR2 from the germline V gene are MNHEY and SVGAGI. CDR3 size: 14 residues. DNA of the CDR3: TGTGCCAGCAGTTACTCGGCCGGGAACACTGAAGCTTTCTTT. Translated, it gives CASSYSAGNTEAFF.

This clonotype has only a few counts. The J gene is TRBJ2-7, the V gene TRBV7-9; D unresolved. This CDR3 is built from 14 residues. V was shortened by 1 base and J by 1 base, with 8 bases between the two germline ends. Germline V CDR1 and CDR2: SEHNR, FQNEAQ (reference sequence). The CDR3 spells CASSLGKGSYEQYF. The CDR3 DNA sequence: TGTGCCAGCAGCTTAGGAAAGGGATCCTACGAGCAGTACTTC. Full variable domain (outside the CDR3, taken from reference TRBV7-9 and TRBJ2-7): DTGVSQNPRHKITKRGQNVTFRCDPISEHNRLYWYRQTLGQGPEFLTYFQNEAQLEKSRLLSDRFSAERPKGSFSTLEIQRTEQGDSAMYLCASSLGKGSYEQYFGPGTRLTVT.

In this sample, this clonotype is medium-sized. The chain couples TRBV6-2 or TRBV6-3 to TRBJ2-7; 7 bases align to TRBD2. The V and J ends lost 0 bases and 5 bases, in that order; junction bases with no gene match: 7. The CDR3 is made up of 15 amino acids. The germline gives CDR1 MNHEY, CDR2 SVGEGT. Here the CDR3 reads CASSYSGGSVDEQYF. CDR3 sequence (DNA): TGTGCCAGCAGTTACTCCGGCGGGAGTGTGGACGAGCAGTACTTC.

The chain links TRBV19 to TRBJ2-5; 14 positions match TRBD2. Trimming removed 8 bases from V and 4 bases from J; junction bases left unmatched: 6. Germline CDR1 reads LNHDA; CDR2 reads SQIVND (reference sequence). This CDR3 is 15 amino acids long. DNA for the CDR3: TGTGCCAGTTCCGGGACTAGCGGGAGATCAGAGACCCAGTACTTC. Amino acids: CASSGTSGRSETQYF.

The chain has TRBV5-1 and TRBJ2-3; tentatively, D is TRBD2 (5 bases). V lost 0 bases and J 3 bases, leaving 8 bases between the germline ends. Germline CDR1 reads SGHRS; CDR2 reads YFSETQ. The length of the CDR3 is 14 residues. CDR3 in DNA: TGCGCCAGCAGCTTGGATCGGACTACAGATACGCAGTATTTT. Translated: CASSLDRTTDTQYF.

The J gene is TRBJ1-2, the V gene TRBV12-3 or TRBV12-4; D is uncertain. There are 13 residues in the CDR3. V was trimmed by 5 bases and J by 3 bases, leaving 10 bases between them. The CDR3 loop is CASSPLLDYGYTF. The CDR3 region has the DNA TGTGCCAGCAGTCCGTTACTTGACTATGGCTACACCTTC.

The chain employs TRBV7-9 and TRBJ2-5; D could derive from TRBD1 or TRBD2 (5 bases each). CDR3 size: 14 residues. V was shortened by 5 bases and J by 4 bases, with 14 bases between the two germline ends. CDR1 is SEHNR and CDR2 is FQNEAQ in the germline V gene (reference sequence). The CDR3 loop reads CASSNISRGETQYF. For the CDR3, the DNA is TGTGCCAGCAGCAATATCTCGAGGGGAGAGACCCAGTACTTC. Complete variable domain (other parts from reference TRBV7-9 and TRBJ2-5): DTGVSQNPRHKITKRGQNVTFRCDPISEHNRLYWYRQTLGQGPEFLTYFQNEAQLEKSRLLSDRFSAERPKGSFSTLEIQRTEQGDSAMYLCASSNISRGETQYFGPGTRLLVL.

V usage is TRBV12-3 or TRBV12-4 and J usage is TRBJ2-3; TRBD2 matches 10 bases. The V and J ends lost 6 bases and 2 bases, in that order; junction bases with no gene match: 5. The CDR3 is made up of 15 amino acids. The CDR3 DNA reads TGTGCCAGCAGCCCGACTAGCGGGTACACAGATACGCAGTATTTT. This translates into CASSPTSGYTDTQYF.

The rearrangement joins TRBV30 to TRBJ2-7; D remains unclear. Trimming left V 2 bases short and J 2 bases short, with 19 bases between. This CDR3 region has 16 residues. Germline loops: CDR1 GTSNPN, CDR2 SVGIG (reference sequence). CDR3 DNA: TGTGCCTGGAGTCCCCCGGGTGGTCCTGGGCCCTACGAGCAGTACTTC. Amino acids: CAWSPPGGPGPYEQYF.

This clonotype was detected a few times. The genes are TRBV19 and TRBJ2-3, with 8 bases identical to TRBD1. The V gene's germline CDR1 is LNHDA and CDR2 SQIVND (reference sequence). The CDR3 covers 23 residues. The V and J ends lost 4 bases and 2 bases, in that order; junction bases with no gene match: 29. The CDR3 coding sequence is TGTGCCAGTAGTAAAGTCCCCCGGGCAGGGGGCTTCGGTCGTCCCCCGGACACAGATACGCAGTATTTT. This sequence encodes CASSKVPRAGGFGRPPDTDTQYF.

V is TRBV18 and J is TRBJ1-3; tentatively, D is TRBD1 (5 bases). Germline V CDR1 and CDR2: KGHSH, LQKENI. The CDR3 extends over 15 amino acids. V was shortened by 0 bases and J by 5 bases, with 11 bases between the two germline ends. The CDR3 loop is CASSPPVQGRNTIYF. As DNA, the CDR3 is TGTGCCAGCTCACCACCCGTCCAGGGTAGAAACACCATATATTTT.

V usage is TRBV27 and J usage is TRBJ1-2; TRBD1 agrees at 7 bases. The CDR3 spans 13 residues. Unmatched junction bases numbered 2, after V lost 3 bases and J lost 4 bases. Germline V gives CDR1 MNHEY, CDR2 SMNVEV (reference sequence). CDR3 in amino acids: CASSFRQGYGYTF. The DNA of the CDR3 is TGTGCCAGCAGTTTTAGACAGGGCTATGGCTACACCTTC.

The rearrangement links TRBV18 to TRBJ2-1, with a weak D call TRBD2 (6 bases). With 1 base removed from V and 0 bases from J, the gap between germline ends came to 10 bases. The germline CDR1 and CDR2 sequences are KGHSH and LQKENI. This CDR3 contains 16 residues. As DNA, the CDR3 is TGTGCCAGCTCACCACTTCGGGACTCCTCCTACAATGAGCAGTTCTTC. It is translated as CASSPLRDSSYNEQFF.

This clonotype was seen only a few times. This sequence joins TRBV6-1 and TRBJ2-5; TRBD2 might be the D (6 bases). Trimming shortened V by 6 bases and J by 2 bases, and 19 bases separated the two germline ends. This CDR3 has 16 residues. Germline assignment: CDR1 MNHNS and CDR2 SASEGT. The CDR3 nucleotides are TGTGCCAGCAGGCGGGGATCGGCAGGAAGACAAGAGACCCAGTACTTC. Translating it yields CASRRGSAGRQETQYF.

This rearrangement joins TRBV12-3 or TRBV12-4 to TRBJ1-1; D is unresolved. This CDR3 spans 12 amino acids. V dropped 7 bases and J dropped 0 bases, with 6 bases sitting between them. As DNA, the CDR3 is TGTGCCAGCACTAGGGTGAACACTGAAGCTTTCTTT. Encoded protein: CASTRVNTEAFF.

This clonotype appeared a few times. CDR3 protein: CASSIQGEAKNIQYF. The DNA of the CDR3 is TGTGCCAGTAGTATCCAGGGGGAGGCCAAAAACATTCAGTACTTC. V gene TRBV19 combines with J gene TRBJ2-4, with 7 bases identical to TRBD1. The germline CDR1 and CDR2 sequences are LNHDA and SQIVND (reference sequence). V shed 3 bases, J shed 1 base, and the junction held 3 bases outside the gene matches. CDR3 length: 15 amino acids.